This T cell receptor (beta chain) was sequenced for a study of cytomegalovirus exposure and HLA in healthy donors. The PCR used 60 Vbeta and 13 Jbeta primers. Some clones are missing from TCRdb's copy, which holds only in-frame ones; the method was immunoSEQ multiplex PCR. The sample has 150,000 to 200,000 clones; roughly three quarters are singletons. V was pared by 6 bases and J by 5 bases, with 2 bases of the junction left unmatched. This CDR3 spans 13 amino acids. Germline V gene sequence: CDR1 SGHAT, CDR2 FQNNGV. This clone appeared a few times. Sequencing used PBMCs. The TCR originated in a male donor in good health and CMV-seronegative. The V and J genes are TRBV11-2 and TRBJ2-1; the match to TRBD2 covers 9 bases. The CDR3, as DNA: TGTGCCAGCAGGGCGGGAGGGAACAATGAGCAGTTCTTC. It specifies CASRAGGNNEQFF.